The 31 T cell receptor beta chains listed next were all sequenced from one sample in a study of blood T cell repertoires in COVID-19. Repertoires were generated with immunoSEQ multiplex PCR, while TCRdb's copy carries only in-frame clones and drops some. The sample holds roughly 66,000 clones, about nine tenths seen once. The sample comprised peripheral blood. Every receptor here comes from a human donor in a cohort sampled during active COVID-19.

This chain uses TRBV27 with TRBJ1-6, with a tentative D call TRBD1 (5 bases). Trimming stripped 6 bases from V and 7 bases from J, with 16 bases between. Germline-derived CDR1 and CDR2 are MNHEY and SMNVEV (reference sequence). This CDR3 contains 15 residues. The CDR3 nucleotides read TGTGCCAGCAGGGCCCCGGCAGGGCTAAATTCACCCCTCCACTTT. Residues: CASRAPAGLNSPLHF.

The CDR3 sequence is CASSPGASSYNEQFF. The CDR3 nucleotides are TGTGCCAGCTCACCGGGGGCAAGCTCCTACAATGAGCAGTTCTTC. The genes are TRBV18 and TRBJ2-1, with a possible D match to TRBD1 (6 bases). This CDR3 is 15 amino acids long. V was pared by 3 bases and J by 0 bases, with 9 bases between. Germline V gives CDR1 KGHSH, CDR2 LQKENI.

The chain couples TRBV3-1 (or the pseudogene TRBV3-2) to TRBJ2-6, with D perhaps TRBD1 (6 bases). CDR1 is LGHDT and CDR2 is YNNKEL in the germline V gene (reference sequence). The V and J ends lost 5 bases and 0 bases respectively, with 14 bases between them. The CDR3 is made up of 17 amino acids. The CDR3 is CASSSTGTVSGANVLTF. CDR3 bases: TGTGCCAGCAGCTCCACAGGGACGGTCTCTGGGGCCAACGTCCTGACTTTC.

The chain links TRBV4-3 to TRBJ2-3; the D is unclear. Germline V gene sequence: CDR1 LGHNA, CDR2 YSLEER. CDR3 size: 16 residues. Trimming took off 0 bases at V and 4 bases at J, with 14 bases between the two ends. This CDR3 is CASSQDPGDGSDTQYF. The DNA of the CDR3 is TGCGCCAGCAGCCAAGACCCCGGAGATGGGTCAGATACGCAGTATTTT.

The chain links TRBV7-3 to TRBJ2-1; 11 nucleotides agree with TRBD2. Germline V gene data show CDR1 as SGHTA and CDR2 as FQGTGA. After removal of 5 bases from V and 1 base from J, the junction contained 7 bases not matched to a gene. The CDR3 has 17 amino acids. The chain's CDR3 is CASSGVAGGGSYNEQFF. In nucleotides, the CDR3 is TGTGCCAGCAGCGGTGTAGCGGGAGGGGGGTCCTACAATGAGCAGTTCTTC.

This clone was picked up one time. The chain combines TRBV27 with TRBJ2-3; D unclear. The CDR3 loop spans 12 amino acids. Trimming removed 2 bases at V and 14 bases at J, with 14 bases between. Germline values: CDR1 MNHEY, CDR2 SMNVEV (reference sequence). In DNA form, the CDR3 reads TGTGCCAGCAGTTTAAGTCAGTCCGTTTGGTATTTT. It is translated as CASSLSQSVWYF.

The V and J genes are TRBV3-1 (or the pseudogene TRBV3-2) and TRBJ2-5; 8 bases are a match to TRBD2. This CDR3 region has 16 residues. V shed 0 bases and J 4 bases; nucleotides not matched to a gene: 7. CDR1 is LGHDT, CDR2 YNNKEL, per germline (reference sequence). The CDR3 DNA reads TGTGCCAGCAGCCAAGACGGGGGGGCATCCGTAGAGACCCAGTACTTC. Protein product: CASSQDGGASVETQYF.

This chain uses TRBV2 with TRBJ1-6; TRBD1 aligns across 11 bases. V shed 5 bases, J shed 2 bases, and the junction held 11 bases outside the gene matches. Germline CDR1 is SNHLY and CDR2 is FYNNEI. This CDR3 is 19 amino acids long. This CDR3 reads CASSKRETGQGAYNSPLHF. The CDR3 region has the DNA TGTGCCAGCAGTAAAAGGGAGACGGGACAGGGGGCCTATAATTCACCCCTCCACTTT. The full variable domain, its missing parts supplied by reference TRBV2 and TRBJ1-6, is EPEVTQTPSHQVTQMGQEVILRCVPISNHLYFYWYRQILGQKVEFLVSFYNNEISEKSEIFDDQFSVERPDGSNFTLKIRSTKLEDSAMYFCASSKRETGQGAYNSPLHFGNGTRLTVT.

V and J are TRBV28 and TRBJ1-2, with 9 bases fitting TRBD1. The ends lost 6 bases at V and 8 bases at J; junction bases unmatched: 13. From germline, CDR1 is MDHEN and CDR2 SYDVKM. The CDR3 loop spans 15 amino acids. The CDR3 spells CASRPPTGGAEGYTF. CDR3 bases: TGTGCCAGCAGACCGCCCACAGGGGGCGCGGAAGGCTACACCTTC.

The chain uses TRBV19 and TRBJ2-2; 10 nucleotides match TRBD1. CDR1 LNHDA and CDR2 SQIVND come from the germline V gene (reference sequence). The CDR3 runs 16 residues. The trim removed 4 bases at V and 5 bases at J, leaving 7 bases unmatched. The DNA for the CDR3 is TGTGCCAGTAGTAGAGTTGGGACAGGGGTTACCGGGGAGCTGTTTTTT. As protein: CASSRVGTGVTGELFF.

This clone was recorded once. The V call is TRBV6-6, the J call TRBJ1-5; possibly TRBD1 for D (5 bases). This CDR3 spans 14 amino acids. Between the trimmed V and J ends, which lost 10 bases and 4 bases, there was a span of 17 bases. From germline, CDR1 is MNHNY and CDR2 SVGAGI (reference sequence). The DNA for the CDR3 is TGTGCCACAATTCTGGGGGGAGGAAATCAGCCCCAGCATTTT. It codes for CATILGGGNQPQHF.

The chain carries TRBV6-5 and TRBJ2-7, with TRBD1 matching over 7 bases. V lost 6 bases and J lost 4; bases outside the gene matches: 6. This CDR3 is 13 amino acids long. CDR1 is MNHEY, CDR2 SVGAGI, per germline. This chain's CDR3 is CASRPGTDYEQYF. The CDR3 coding sequence is TGTGCCAGCAGACCCGGGACAGATTACGAGCAGTACTTC.

The count of this clone is one. The chain links TRBV30 to TRBJ1-3; 7 bases match TRBD1. The junction had 10 bases not matched to a gene; V was cut back by 5 bases and J by 0 bases. The CDR3 totals 16 residues. Germline V gives CDR1 GTSNPN, CDR2 SVGIG (reference sequence). The CDR3 DNA sequence: TGTGCCTGGGGTAGGGACAGATCCTCCTCTGGAAACACCATATATTTT. Translating gives CAWGRDRSSSGNTIYF.

The chain links TRBV27 to TRBJ1-2, with 7 bases that match TRBD1. Germline loops: CDR1 MNHEY, CDR2 SMNVEV (reference sequence). The CDR3 extends over 13 amino acids. V was pared by 5 bases and J by 8 bases, with 8 bases of the junction left unmatched. Here the CDR3 DNA reads TGTGCCAGCAGTACGACAGGGATCGGCGGCTACACCTTC. Its protein is CASSTTGIGGYTF.

This clone was seen a single time. This chain links TRBV5-1 with TRBJ1-2; 8 positions match TRBD1. V was pared by 4 bases and J by 8 bases, with 19 bases of the junction left unmatched. This CDR3 is 17 amino acids long. Germline V gene sequence: CDR1 SGHRS, CDR2 YFSETQ. Here the CDR3 reads CASSHLPIIGQGRGYTF. The CDR3 DNA sequence: TGCGCCAGCAGCCACCTTCCTATTATTGGACAGGGAAGAGGCTACACCTTC.

This clone has a single count. The chain uses TRBV4-1 and TRBJ1-6, with D possibly TRBD1 on 6 matching bases. Germline CDR1 is MGHRA and CDR2 is YSYEKL. The CDR3 contains 15 residues. Trimming took 0 bases from V and 9 from J, leaving 12 bases between them. CDR3 DNA: TGCGCCAGCAGCCAAGATTGGGGGCGGACTTCACCCCTCCACTTT. Its protein product is CASSQDWGRTSPLHF.

The chain combines TRBV19 with TRBJ2-4, with D tentatively TRBD1 (7 bases). The CDR3 length is 12 residues. Looked up from germline, CDR1 is LNHDA and CDR2 is SQIVND (reference sequence). Trimming left V 5 bases short and J 6 bases short, with 8 bases between. The CDR3 sequence is CASSQGGNIQYF. The CDR3 bases are TGTGCCAGTAGTCAGGGGGGAAACATTCAGTACTTC.

This sequence joins TRBV5-1 and TRBJ2-3, with 8 nucleotides matching TRBD2. CDR1 is SGHRS, CDR2 YFSETQ, per germline. The V gene end was trimmed by 2 bases and the J gene end by 3 bases; junction bases not matched to a gene: 5. This CDR3 spans 15 amino acids. This chain's CDR3 is CASSFRSGSTDTQYF. Written as DNA, the CDR3 is TGCGCCAGCAGCTTTAGGAGCGGGAGTACAGATACGCAGTATTTT. The full variable domain, completed using reference TRBV5-1 and TRBJ2-3, is KAGVTQTPRYLIKTRGQQVTLSCSPISGHRSVSWYQQTPGQGLQFLFEYFSETQRNKGNFPGRFSGRQFSNSRSEMNVSTLELGDSALYLCASSFRSGSTDTQYFGPGTRLTVL.

This chain uses TRBV7-8 with TRBJ2-1; 12 nucleotides align to TRBD2. Losses at the gene ends were 4 bases for V and 8 bases for J; bases not matched to a gene: 21. Germline CDR1 reads SGHVS; CDR2 reads FQNEAQ. The CDR3 is made up of 20 amino acids. CDR3 sequence reads: CASSSYPVVQPGLAGHEQFF. The DNA for the CDR3 is TGTGCCAGCAGCTCGTACCCCGTGGTCCAACCGGGACTAGCGGGCCATGAGCAGTTCTTC. The full variable domain, its missing parts supplied by reference TRBV7-8 and TRBJ2-1, is GAGVSQSPRYKVAKRGQDVALRCDPISGHVSLFWYQQALGQGPEFLTYFQNEAQLDKSGLPSDRFFAERPEGSVSTLKIQRTQQEDSAVYLCASSSYPVVQPGLAGHEQFFGPGTRLTVL.

The chain recombines TRBV12-5 with TRBJ2-6; 8 nucleotides align to TRBD1. V was pared by 1 base and J by 2 bases, with 1 base of the junction left unmatched. The CDR3 consists of 16 residues. Per germline, CDR1 LGHNT and CDR2 FRNRAP. The DNA of the CDR3 is TGTGCTAGTGGTTTGGGACAGGGGACTGGGGCCAACGTCCTGACTTTC. This codes for CASGLGQGTGANVLTF.

This chain connects TRBV3-1 (or the pseudogene TRBV3-2) to TRBJ2-3, with 9 bases fitting TRBD2. Per the germline V gene, CDR1 is LGHDT and CDR2 is YNNKEL (reference sequence). The ends lost 4 bases at V and 4 bases at J; junction bases unmatched: 9. This CDR3 spans 16 amino acids. This CDR3 reads CASSLALRGGSDTQYF. The DNA of the CDR3 is TGTGCCAGCAGCCTTGCATTGCGGGGGGGGTCAGATACGCAGTATTTT.

This clone has just a few counts. J is TRBJ1-3 and V is TRBV27; 7 bases map to TRBD1. The V and J ends lost 4 bases and 1 base, in that order; junction bases with no gene match: 4. The CDR3 is 15 amino acids. Germline V gene lookup returns CDR1 MNHEY and CDR2 SMNVEV (reference sequence). CDR3 DNA: TGTGCCAGCAGTTCGTGGACAGGTTCTGGAAACACCATATATTTT. Amino acid sequence: CASSSWTGSGNTIYF.

The rearrangement links TRBV9 to TRBJ2-1, with no clear D. The V gene's germline CDR1 is SGDLS and CDR2 YYNGEE. V shed 0 bases and J shed 0 bases, with 7 bases lying between them. The CDR3 covers 15 residues. This CDR3 reads CASSVVGSSYNEQFF. The CDR3 coding sequence is TGTGCCAGCAGCGTAGTTGGCAGCTCCTACAATGAGCAGTTCTTC.

The chain uses TRBV30 and TRBJ2-5; 11 nucleotides align to TRBD1. J was trimmed by 2 bases and V by 2 bases; bases with no gene match: 10. This CDR3 is 17 amino acids long. Looked up from germline, CDR1 is GTSNPN and CDR2 is SVGIG (reference sequence). The CDR3, as DNA: TGTGCCTGGAGTAACACCGGGACAGGGGGTCCGCAAGAGACCCAGTACTTC. Its protein is CAWSNTGTGGPQETQYF.

The chain carries TRBV5-1 and TRBJ1-5; D might be TRBD1 (6 bases). Germline loops: CDR1 SGHRS, CDR2 YFSETQ. The CDR3 has 14 amino acids. The V end lost 0 bases, the J end lost 2 bases, and 6 bases lay between the germline ends. The CDR3 loop reads CASSLEGGNQPQHF. The CDR3 region has the DNA TGCGCCAGCAGCTTGGAGGGGGGCAATCAGCCCCAGCATTTT. Combining the CDR3 with reference TRBV5-1 and TRBJ1-5 gives the whole variable domain KAGVTQTPRYLIKTRGQQVTLSCSPISGHRSVSWYQQTPGQGLQFLFEYFSETQRNKGNFPGRFSGRQFSNSRSEMNVSTLELGDSALYLCASSLEGGNQPQHFGDGTRLSIL.

This chain uses TRBV19 with TRBJ2-7, with D possibly matching TRBD1 (7 bases). The CDR3 loop spans 14 amino acids. Trimming took off 3 bases at V and 2 bases at J, with 11 bases between the two ends. Germline V lookup: CDR1 LNHDA, CDR2 SQIVND (reference sequence). The CDR3 DNA follows: TGTGCCAGTAGTATCGGCAGGGGGGCCTACGAGCAGTACTTC. Its protein is CASSIGRGAYEQYF.

This rearrangement joins TRBV5-4 to TRBJ1-1; D may be TRBD1 (5 bases). CDR3 length: 14 amino acids. Germline assignment: CDR1 SGHNT and CDR2 YYREEE (reference sequence). V was cut by 4 bases and J by 0 bases, with 10 bases left in between. In DNA, the CDR3 is TGTGCCAGCAGCAAGACAGCCATGAACACTGAAGCTTTCTTT. As protein: CASSKTAMNTEAFF.

The chain combines TRBV7-6 with TRBJ2-2, with TRBD2 matching over 7 bases. This CDR3 contains 18 residues. Germline V gene sequence: CDR1 SGHVS, CDR2 FNYEAQ. V shed 0 bases and J 1 base; nucleotides not matched to a gene: 8. CDR3 amino acids: CASSLAGGGGRNTGELFF. CDR3 DNA: TGTGCCAGCAGCTTAGCAGGCGGCGGCGGGAGGAACACCGGGGAGCTGTTTTTT.

This sequence joins TRBV5-1 and TRBJ2-2, with D unresolved. The CDR3 extends over 13 amino acids. Germline values: CDR1 SGHRS, CDR2 YFSETQ. Deletions cut 4 bases from V and 6 bases from J, with 10 bases between. The CDR3 sequence: CASSPDNSGELFF. Here the CDR3 DNA reads TGCGCCAGCAGCCCCGACAACTCCGGGGAGCTGTTTTTT.

The genes are TRBV9 and TRBJ2-5, with TRBD1 identical over 9 bases. Germline V gene data show CDR1 as SGDLS and CDR2 as YYNGEE. Trimming removed 0 bases from V and 3 bases from J; junction bases left unmatched: 9. The CDR3 has 17 residues. The DNA of the CDR3 is TGTGCCAGCAGCGTAGGGGCTCGACAGGGGGTTGAAGAGACCCAGTACTTC. This sequence encodes CASSVGARQGVEETQYF.

This clone has a single count. This chain uses TRBV7-9 with TRBJ1-2; 7 nucleotides line up with TRBD1. The germline V gene has CDR1 SEHNR and CDR2 FQNEAQ (reference sequence). Trimming cost V 5 bases and J 0 bases; bases outside gene matches: 9. The CDR3 has 16 amino acids. CDR3 bases: TGTGCCAGCAGCCCGAGGGGGACAGCAGCTAACTATGGCTACACCTTC. Translation gives CASSPRGTAANYGYTF.